This T cell receptor beta chain stems from a study of long-term antiretroviral therapy in people with HIV. Overall study findings and caveats: Diversity went up after ART and still fell short of transplant donor controls.

A v3.0 immunoSEQ assay was performed at survey level. Per sample, sequencing targeted roughly 40,000-55,000 T-cell genomes. Measured with immunoSEQ multiplex PCR; TCRdb has only the in-frame clones, and not every one. In the table there are approximately 26,000 clones, 80% to 85% of which are singletons. Turning to this clone: Its target is not known.

Losses at the gene ends were 4 bases for V and 0 bases for J; bases not matched to a gene: 4. CDR3 length equals 16 residues. Germline V gene lookup returns CDR1 MGHDK and CDR2 SYGVNS. The specimen was unsorted PBMCs, collected 0.4 years after starting antiretroviral therapy. The chain carries TRBV25-1 and TRBJ2-2, with 8 bases lining up with TRBD2. The sequence was collected from a man younger than 35 with HIV. In nucleotides, the CDR3 is TGTGCCAGCAGTGTAGTTAGCGGGGCGAACACCGGGGAGCTGTTTTTT. Its translation: CASSVVSGANTGELFF.